A single sample gave rise to the 15 T cell receptor beta chains below, sequenced in a study of blood T cell repertoires in COVID-19. Here immunoSEQ multiplex PCR was the method, and the copy in TCRdb shows in-frame clones only, minus some. The data hold roughly 180,000 clones, with roughly 92% observed a single time. Sequenced sample: peripheral blood. These receptor sequences come from a man aged 25-45 years with COVID-19, enrolled during active disease.

This clone has only one observation. The V call is TRBV7-2, the J call TRBJ1-2; tentative D call: TRBD1 (6 bases). CDR3 length equals 15 residues. Looked up from germline, CDR1 is SGHTA and CDR2 is FQGNSA. The V and J ends lost 3 bases and 8 bases respectively, with 19 bases between them. In nucleotides, the CDR3 is TGTGCCAGCAGCTTCAGACGGGGGGCCCTCGGAGGCTACACCTTC. It yields the protein CASSFRRGALGGYTF.

This chain links TRBV5-4 with TRBJ2-4; the match to TRBD1 covers 7 bases. J was trimmed by 8 bases and V by 0 bases; bases with no gene match: 14. The germline CDR1 and CDR2 sequences are SGHNT and YYREEE (reference sequence). This CDR3 comprises 17 residues. The CDR3 protein is CASSLGGRQGILDIQYF. CDR3 in DNA: TGTGCCAGCAGCTTGGGAGGCCGACAGGGAATTCTAGACATTCAGTACTTC.

CDR3: CASSVSSYGYTF. For the CDR3, the DNA is TGTGCCAGCAGTGTCTCCAGCTATGGCTACACCTTC. The rearrangement uses TRBV28 and TRBJ1-2; D uncertain. Germline CDR1 reads MDHEN; CDR2 reads SYDVKM. The V gene lost 5 bases and the J gene lost 4 bases, with 8 bases spanning the gap. CDR3 size: 12 residues.

This sequence joins TRBV6-5 and TRBJ1-1, with D perhaps TRBD1 (5 bases). CDR1 is MNHEY, CDR2 SVGAGI, per germline. The length of the CDR3 is 14 residues. V was clipped by 2 bases and J by 5 bases, with 12 bases between them. CDR3 nucleotide sequence: TGTGCCAGCAGTTACCGACAGCGAGGAACTGAAGCTTTCTTT. Protein sequence: CASSYRQRGTEAFF.

This rearrangement joins TRBV4-1 to TRBJ2-7; 7 bases fit TRBD1. CDR3 length: 16 residues. Germline-derived CDR1 and CDR2 are MGHRA and YSYEKL. Trimming at V came to 0 bases and at J to 0 bases, leaving 5 bases not matched to a gene. CDR3 nucleotides: TGCGCCAGCAGCCAAGATTCGACAGGGAACTCCTACGAGCAGTACTTC. Amino acid sequence: CASSQDSTGNSYEQYF.

This chain links TRBV2 with TRBJ1-2; TRBD1 matches 7 bases. In germline, CDR1 is SNHLY, CDR2 FYNNEI. V lost 2 bases to trimming and J lost 0 bases; unmatched junction nucleotides: 6. The CDR3 is 16 residues long. DNA for the CDR3: TGTGCCAGCAGTGAACTGGAGAGGGGGCCTAACTATGGCTACACCTTC. This sequence encodes CASSELERGPNYGYTF.

The rearrangement links TRBV19 to TRBJ1-2, with 7 bases matching TRBD1. V shed 1 base and J 5 bases; nucleotides not matched to a gene: 7. The CDR3 has 15 residues. The germline V gene has CDR1 LNHDA and CDR2 SQIVND (reference sequence). CDR3 loop: CASSIVGGDQYGYTF. CDR3 sequence (DNA): TGTGCCAGTAGTATAGTAGGGGGCGATCAGTATGGCTACACCTTC.

The genes are TRBV3-1 (or the pseudogene TRBV3-2) and TRBJ1-1; D is possibly TRBD1 (6 bases). The ends were cut back, 1 base at V and 4 bases at J, with 13 bases in the middle. The V gene's germline CDR1 is LGHDT and CDR2 YNNKEL (reference sequence). This CDR3 is 15 amino acids long. The CDR3 nucleotides are TGTGCCAGCAGCCAAGTGGGAGGGGGGGGCACTGAAGCTTTCTTT. Amino acids: CASSQVGGGGTEAFF.

V gene TRBV7-9 combines with J gene TRBJ1-4; weak D call: TRBD1 (5 bases). V was trimmed by 4 bases and J by 7 bases, leaving 19 bases between them. Germline V gene data show CDR1 as SEHNR and CDR2 as FQNEAQ (reference sequence). The CDR3 spans 16 residues. The CDR3 region has the DNA TGTGCCAGCAGCTCCCGCTACGGCGGGGGTGGTGAAAAACTGTTTTTT. Its translation is CASSSRYGGGGEKLFF.

V usage is TRBV30 and J usage is TRBJ1-5; D is possibly TRBD1 (5 bases). The ends were cut back, 1 base at V and 6 bases at J, with 13 bases in the middle. CDR1 GTSNPN and CDR2 SVGIG come from the germline V gene (reference sequence). This CDR3 spans 14 amino acids. The CDR3 protein is CAWSGRGGPQPQHF. The CDR3 coding sequence is TGTGCCTGGAGTGGTAGGGGAGGCCCTCAGCCCCAGCATTTT.

This rearrangement joins TRBV15 to TRBJ2-6; weak D call: TRBD1 (6 bases). CDR1 and CDR2 (germline): LNHNV, YYDKDF (reference sequence). V was clipped by 5 bases and J by 1 base, with 21 bases between them. This CDR3 is 19 amino acids long. The CDR3, as DNA: TGTGCCACCAGCCTACAGGGAAGTTCCCTGCGATCTGGGGCCAACGTCCTGACTTTC. Its protein is CATSLQGSSLRSGANVLTF.

This chain joins TRBV19 and TRBJ1-4, with D possibly TRBD1 on 5 matching bases. This CDR3 has 15 amino acids. CDR1 is LNHDA and CDR2 is SQIVND in the germline V gene (reference sequence). V lost 8 bases, J lost 2 bases, and 15 bases lay in between. CDR3 protein: CASSPRGLTNEKLFF. DNA of the CDR3: TGTGCCAGTTCGCCTCGGGGGTTGACTAATGAAAAACTGTTTTTT. Combining the CDR3 with reference TRBV19 and TRBJ1-4 gives the whole variable domain DGGITQSPKYLFRKEGQNVTLSCEQNLNHDAMYWYRQDPGQGLRLIYYSQIVNDFQKGDIAEGYSVSREKKESFPLTVTSAQKNPTAFYLCASSPRGLTNEKLFFGSGTQLSVL.

This chain uses TRBV7-2 with TRBJ1-1, with 11 bases lining up with TRBD1. Trimming at V came to 1 base and at J to 3 bases, leaving 4 bases not matched to a gene. Germline V gene lookup returns CDR1 SGHTA and CDR2 FQGNSA. The CDR3 is 16 amino acids. CDR3 loop: CASSLDGTGGYTEAFF. CDR3 sequence (DNA): TGTGCCAGCAGCTTAGATGGGACAGGGGGTTACACTGAAGCTTTCTTT.

The rearrangement joins TRBV19 to TRBJ2-2; D is perhaps TRBD1 (5 bases). The ends were cut back, 5 bases at V and 7 bases at J, with 8 bases in the middle. The CDR3 is 12 residues long. CDR1 LNHDA and CDR2 SQIVND come from the germline V gene (reference sequence). Here the CDR3 reads CASSLRGGELFF. The CDR3, as DNA: TGTGCCAGTAGTCTAAGGGGCGGGGAGCTGTTTTTT.

The genes are TRBV6-1 and TRBJ1-2, with D maybe TRBD1 (5 bases). CDR3 size: 13 residues. Germline CDR1 MNHNS, CDR2 SASEGT. V lost 2 bases to trimming and J lost 8 bases, with 12 bases between them. The CDR3 coding sequence is TGTGCCAGCAGTGAAATTAGGGGAACCGGCTACACCTTC. Translated, it gives CASSEIRGTGYTF.